Following are 4 T cell receptor beta chains from one sample sequenced in a study of glioma-infiltrating T cells. The iRepertoire nested amplicon-rescue multiplex PCR amplified TCR alpha and beta CDR3s from RNA. TCRdb called the multiplex PCR reads again in MiXCR, with one record for every CDR3 protein. Of fewer than 500,000 distinct CDR3 sequences listed, around 45% are singletons. The sequencing input was glioma tissue, nonneoplastic brain tissue, or PBMCs (not recorded which). The receptor source for this set is a human donor with low-grade glioma or glioblastoma, undergoing nonglioma brain surgery, or in good health (not recorded which).

This clonotype was seen at least ten times. This chain uses TRBV24-1 with TRBJ2-3; 7 bases are a match to TRBD2. V shed 6 bases, J shed 4 bases, and the junction held 9 bases outside the gene matches. The CDR3 is made up of 15 amino acids. Germline lookup yields CDR1 KGHDR and CDR2 SFDVKD. CDR3 DNA: TGTGCCACCAGTCTAGCGGTAGGATCAGCAGATACGCAGTATTTT. Translated: CATSLAVGSADTQYF.

There are a few counts of this clonotype. This chain uses TRBV5-4 with TRBJ1-2, with no clear D. CDR3 size: 13 residues. With 4 bases removed from V and 6 bases from J, the gap between germline ends came to 13 bases. Germline lookup yields CDR1 SGHNT and CDR2 YYREEE (reference sequence). CDR3 sequence reads: CASSTVSRDGYTF. CDR3 nucleotides: TGTGCCAGCAGCACCGTTAGTAGGGATGGCTACACCTTC.

This sequence joins TRBV2 and TRBJ2-3; D unresolved. Trimming cost V 4 bases and J 0 bases, with 23 bases left between them. The CDR3 loop spans 19 amino acids. From germline, CDR1 is SNHLY and CDR2 FYNNEI. The DNA of the CDR3 is TGTGCCAGCAGTGTTTTTCGTCGGTTGGATCAGTCCAGCACAGATACGCAGTATTTT. It translates to CASSVFRRLDQSSTDTQYF.

This clonotype was detected many times. The chain recombines TRBV7-2 with TRBJ2-5, with D uncertain. Trimming removed 1 base from V and 4 bases from J, with 7 bases in between. Germline assignment: CDR1 SGHTA and CDR2 FQGNSA. The CDR3 spans 13 residues. DNA for the CDR3: TGTGCCAGCAGCTTAGGACCCAGAGAGACCCAGTACTTC. Translation gives CASSLGPRETQYF.